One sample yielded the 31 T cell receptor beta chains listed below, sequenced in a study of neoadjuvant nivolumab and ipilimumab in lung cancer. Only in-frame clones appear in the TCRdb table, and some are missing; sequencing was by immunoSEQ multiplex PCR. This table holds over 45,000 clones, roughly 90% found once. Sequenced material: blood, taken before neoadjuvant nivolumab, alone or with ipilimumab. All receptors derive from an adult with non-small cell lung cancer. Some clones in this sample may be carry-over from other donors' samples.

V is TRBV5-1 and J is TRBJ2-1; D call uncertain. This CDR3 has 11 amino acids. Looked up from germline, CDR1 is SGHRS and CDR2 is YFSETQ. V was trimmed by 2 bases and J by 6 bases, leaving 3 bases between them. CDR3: CASSFANEQFF. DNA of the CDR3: TGCGCCAGCAGCTTCGCCAATGAGCAGTTCTTC.

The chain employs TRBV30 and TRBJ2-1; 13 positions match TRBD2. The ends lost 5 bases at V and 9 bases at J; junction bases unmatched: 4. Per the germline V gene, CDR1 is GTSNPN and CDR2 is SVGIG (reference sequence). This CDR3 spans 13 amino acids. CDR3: CAWGLAGAGEQFF. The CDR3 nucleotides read TGTGCCTGGGGACTAGCGGGAGCGGGTGAGCAGTTCTTC.

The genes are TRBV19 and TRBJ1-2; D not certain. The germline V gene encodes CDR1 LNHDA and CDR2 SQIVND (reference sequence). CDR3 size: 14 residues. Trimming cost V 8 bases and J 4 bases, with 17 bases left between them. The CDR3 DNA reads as TGTGCCAGTGGACTCAGGAGTCAATCCTATGGCTACACCTTC. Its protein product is CASGLRSQSYGYTF.

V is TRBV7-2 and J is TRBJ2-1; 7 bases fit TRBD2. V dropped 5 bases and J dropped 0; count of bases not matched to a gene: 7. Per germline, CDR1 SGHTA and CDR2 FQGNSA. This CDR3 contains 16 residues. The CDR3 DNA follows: TGTGCCAGCAGCCCCGGCGGCGGGGGCTCCTACAATGAGCAGTTCTTC. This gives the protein CASSPGGGGSYNEQFF.

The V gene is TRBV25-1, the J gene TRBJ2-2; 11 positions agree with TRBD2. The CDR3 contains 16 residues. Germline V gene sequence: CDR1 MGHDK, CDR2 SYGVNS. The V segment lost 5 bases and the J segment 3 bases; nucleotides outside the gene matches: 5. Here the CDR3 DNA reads TGTGCCAGCAGTAGACTAGCGGGGAGGGACACCGGGGAGCTGTTTTTT. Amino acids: CASSRLAGRDTGELFF.

The CDR3 DNA is TGTGCCAGCAGTCGTTCAGGACAGCCACTGAGAAACTATGGCTACACCTTC. This gives the protein CASSRSGQPLRNYGYTF. This chain joins TRBV7-2 and TRBJ1-2; D is possibly TRBD1 (6 bases). V dropped 6 bases and J dropped 2 bases, with 22 bases sitting between them. The CDR3 extends over 17 amino acids. Per germline, CDR1 SGHTA and CDR2 FQGNSA.

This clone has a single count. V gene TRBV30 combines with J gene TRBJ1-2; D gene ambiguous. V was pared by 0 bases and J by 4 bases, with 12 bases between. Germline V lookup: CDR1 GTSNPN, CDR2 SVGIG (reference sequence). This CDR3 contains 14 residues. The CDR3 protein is CAWSVTGLGYGYTF. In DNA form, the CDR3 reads TGTGCCTGGAGTGTAACCGGGTTAGGCTATGGCTACACCTTC.

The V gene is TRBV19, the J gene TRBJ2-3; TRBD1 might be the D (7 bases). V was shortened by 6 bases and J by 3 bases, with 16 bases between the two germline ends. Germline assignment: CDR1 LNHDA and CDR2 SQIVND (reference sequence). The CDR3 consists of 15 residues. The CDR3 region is CASSPDPGGTDTQYF. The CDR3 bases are TGTGCCAGTAGCCCAGATCCAGGGGGGACAGATACGCAGTATTTT.

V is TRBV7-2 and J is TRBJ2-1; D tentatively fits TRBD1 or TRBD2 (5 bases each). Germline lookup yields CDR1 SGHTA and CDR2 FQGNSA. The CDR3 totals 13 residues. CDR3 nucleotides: TGTGCTAAAGCCAGGGACCCCTACAATGAGCAGTTCTTC. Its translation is CAKARDPYNEQFF.

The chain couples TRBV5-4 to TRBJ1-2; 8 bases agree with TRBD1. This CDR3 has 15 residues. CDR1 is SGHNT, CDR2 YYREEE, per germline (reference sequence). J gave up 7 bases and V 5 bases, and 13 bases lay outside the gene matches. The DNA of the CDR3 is TGTGCCAGCAGTCAACCCCAGGGGGCCTCGGCTGGCTACACCTTC. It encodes CASSQPQGASAGYTF.

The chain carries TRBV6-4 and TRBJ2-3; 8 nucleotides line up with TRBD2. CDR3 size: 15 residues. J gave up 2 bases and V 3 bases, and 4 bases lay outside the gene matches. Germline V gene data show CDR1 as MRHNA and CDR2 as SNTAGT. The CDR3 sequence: CASSEGSGDTDTQYF. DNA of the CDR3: TGTGCCAGCAGTGAAGGTAGCGGGGACACAGATACGCAGTATTTT.

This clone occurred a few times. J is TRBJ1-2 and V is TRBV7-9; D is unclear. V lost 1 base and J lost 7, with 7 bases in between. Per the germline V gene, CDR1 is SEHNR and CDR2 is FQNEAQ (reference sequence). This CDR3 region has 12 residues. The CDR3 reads CASSLVVGGYTF. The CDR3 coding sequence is TGTGCCAGCAGCTTAGTAGTTGGTGGCTACACCTTC.

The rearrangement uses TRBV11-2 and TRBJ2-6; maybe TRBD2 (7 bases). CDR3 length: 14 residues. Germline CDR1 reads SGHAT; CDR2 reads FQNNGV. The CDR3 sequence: CVSGGRAGANVLTF. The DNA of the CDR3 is TGTGTCTCGGGGGGCAGGGCTGGGGCCAACGTCCTGACTTTC.

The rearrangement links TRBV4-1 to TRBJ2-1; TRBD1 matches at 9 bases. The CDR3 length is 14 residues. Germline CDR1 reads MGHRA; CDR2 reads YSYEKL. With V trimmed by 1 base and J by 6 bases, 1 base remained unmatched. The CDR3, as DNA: TGCGCCAGCAGCCAAGGGACAGGGGTCAATGAGCAGTTCTTC. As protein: CASSQGTGVNEQFF.

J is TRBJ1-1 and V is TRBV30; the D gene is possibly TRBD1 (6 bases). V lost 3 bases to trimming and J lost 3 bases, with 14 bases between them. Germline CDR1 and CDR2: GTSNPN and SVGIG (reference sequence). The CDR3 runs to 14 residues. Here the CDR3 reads CAWSSGQFYTEAFF. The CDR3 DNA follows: TGTGCCTGGAGCTCCGGACAGTTTTACACTGAAGCTTTCTTT.

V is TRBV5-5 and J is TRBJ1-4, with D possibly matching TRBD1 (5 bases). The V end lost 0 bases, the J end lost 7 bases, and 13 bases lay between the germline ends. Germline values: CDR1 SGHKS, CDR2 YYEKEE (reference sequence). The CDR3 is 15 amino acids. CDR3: CASSLAVGVAEKLFF. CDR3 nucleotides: TGTGCCAGCAGCTTGGCTGTAGGGGTGGCTGAAAAACTGTTTTTT.

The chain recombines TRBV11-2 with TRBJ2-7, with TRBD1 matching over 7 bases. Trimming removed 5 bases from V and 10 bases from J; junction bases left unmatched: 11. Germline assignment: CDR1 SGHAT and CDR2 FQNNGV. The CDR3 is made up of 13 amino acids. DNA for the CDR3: TGTGCCAGCAGCCAAGGGCGGCAGGGGGTTCAGTACTTC. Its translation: CASSQGRQGVQYF.

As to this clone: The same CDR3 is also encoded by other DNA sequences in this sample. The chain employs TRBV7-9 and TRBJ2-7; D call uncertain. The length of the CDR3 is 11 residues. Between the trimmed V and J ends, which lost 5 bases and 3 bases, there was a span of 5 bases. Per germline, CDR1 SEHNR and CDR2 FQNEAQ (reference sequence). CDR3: CASSPLYEQYF. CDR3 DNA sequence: TGTGCCAGCAGCCCACTCTACGAGCAGTACTTC.

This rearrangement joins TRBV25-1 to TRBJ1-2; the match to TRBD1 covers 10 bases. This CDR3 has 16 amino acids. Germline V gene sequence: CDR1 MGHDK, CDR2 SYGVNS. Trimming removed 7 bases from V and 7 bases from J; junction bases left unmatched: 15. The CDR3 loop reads CASTPHGTGELGGYTF. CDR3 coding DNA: TGTGCCAGCACCCCGCATGGGACAGGGGAACTGGGTGGCTACACCTTC.

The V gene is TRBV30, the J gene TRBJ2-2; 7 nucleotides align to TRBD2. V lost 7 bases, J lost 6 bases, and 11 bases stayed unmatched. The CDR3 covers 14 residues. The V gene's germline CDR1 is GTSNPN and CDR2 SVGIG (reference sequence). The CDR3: CASPWGRAPGELFF. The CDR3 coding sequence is TGTGCCTCGCCATGGGGGAGGGCCCCCGGGGAGCTGTTTTTT.

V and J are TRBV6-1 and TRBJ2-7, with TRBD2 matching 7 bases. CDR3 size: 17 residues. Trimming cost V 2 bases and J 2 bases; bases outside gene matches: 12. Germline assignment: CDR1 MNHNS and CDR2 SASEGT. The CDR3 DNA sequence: TGTGCCAGCAGTGAACCGGGACTAACACAGATTCCCTACGAGCAGTACTTC. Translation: CASSEPGLTQIPYEQYF.

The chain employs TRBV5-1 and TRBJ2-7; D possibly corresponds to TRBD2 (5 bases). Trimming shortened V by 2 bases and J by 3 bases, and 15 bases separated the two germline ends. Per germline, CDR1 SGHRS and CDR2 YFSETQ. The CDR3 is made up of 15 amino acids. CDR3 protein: CASSLDPSGRYEQYF. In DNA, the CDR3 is TGCGCCAGCAGCTTAGACCCCAGCGGCCGCTACGAGCAGTACTTC.

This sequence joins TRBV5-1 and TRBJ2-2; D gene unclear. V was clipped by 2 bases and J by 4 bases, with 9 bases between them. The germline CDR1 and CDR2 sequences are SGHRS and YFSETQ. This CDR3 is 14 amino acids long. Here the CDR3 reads CASSFIVRTGELFF. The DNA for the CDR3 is TGCGCCAGCAGCTTCATCGTCCGCACCGGGGAGCTGTTTTTT. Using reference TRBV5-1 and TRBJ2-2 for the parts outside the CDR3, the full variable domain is KAGVTQTPRYLIKTRGQQVTLSCSPISGHRSVSWYQQTPGQGLQFLFEYFSETQRNKGNFPGRFSGRQFSNSRSEMNVSTLELGDSALYLCASSFIVRTGELFFGEGSRLTVL.

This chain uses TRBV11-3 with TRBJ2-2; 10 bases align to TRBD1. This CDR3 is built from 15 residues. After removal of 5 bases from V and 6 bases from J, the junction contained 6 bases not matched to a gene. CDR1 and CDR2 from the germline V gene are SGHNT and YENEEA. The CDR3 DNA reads TGTGCCAGCAGCCTGAGGACAGGGGGACCCGGGGAGCTGTTTTTT. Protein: CASSLRTGGPGELFF.

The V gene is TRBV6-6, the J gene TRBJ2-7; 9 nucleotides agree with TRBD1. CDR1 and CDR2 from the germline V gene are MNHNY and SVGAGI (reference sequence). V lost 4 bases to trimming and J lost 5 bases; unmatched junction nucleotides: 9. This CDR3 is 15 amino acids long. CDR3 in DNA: TGTGCCAGCAGTTCGACGAAGACAGGGGGAAACGAGCAGTACTTC. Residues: CASSSTKTGGNEQYF.

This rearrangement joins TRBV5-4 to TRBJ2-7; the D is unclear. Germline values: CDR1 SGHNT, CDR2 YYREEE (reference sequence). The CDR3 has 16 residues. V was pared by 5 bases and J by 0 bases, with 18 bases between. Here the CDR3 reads CASSKDTTRSSYEQYF. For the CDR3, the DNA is TGTGCCAGCAGTAAAGATACCACCAGGTCCTCCTACGAGCAGTACTTC.

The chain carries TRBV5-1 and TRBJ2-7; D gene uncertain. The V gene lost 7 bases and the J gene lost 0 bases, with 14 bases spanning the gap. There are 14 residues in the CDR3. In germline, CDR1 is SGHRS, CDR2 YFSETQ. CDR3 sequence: CASASVSSSYEQYF. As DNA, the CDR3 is TGCGCCAGCGCGTCAGTGTCGAGCTCCTACGAGCAGTACTTC.

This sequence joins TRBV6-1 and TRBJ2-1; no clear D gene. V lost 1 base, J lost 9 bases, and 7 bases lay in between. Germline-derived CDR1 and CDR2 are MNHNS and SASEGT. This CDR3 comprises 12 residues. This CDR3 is CASSEGLVEQFF. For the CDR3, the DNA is TGTGCCAGCAGTGAAGGCCTAGTTGAGCAGTTCTTC.

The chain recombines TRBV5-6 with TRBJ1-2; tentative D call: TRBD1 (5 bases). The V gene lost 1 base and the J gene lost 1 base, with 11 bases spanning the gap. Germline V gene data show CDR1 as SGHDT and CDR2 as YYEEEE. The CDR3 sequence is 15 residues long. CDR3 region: CASSLWDPFNYGYTF. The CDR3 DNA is TGTGCCAGCAGCTTGTGGGACCCTTTTAACTATGGCTACACCTTC.

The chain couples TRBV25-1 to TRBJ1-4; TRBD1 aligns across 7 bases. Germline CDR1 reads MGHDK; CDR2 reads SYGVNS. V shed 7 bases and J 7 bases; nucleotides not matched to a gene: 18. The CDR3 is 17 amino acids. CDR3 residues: CASTDQNDQGGGEKLFF. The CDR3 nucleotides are TGTGCCAGCACCGACCAAAACGACCAGGGGGGGGGTGAAAAACTGTTTTTT.

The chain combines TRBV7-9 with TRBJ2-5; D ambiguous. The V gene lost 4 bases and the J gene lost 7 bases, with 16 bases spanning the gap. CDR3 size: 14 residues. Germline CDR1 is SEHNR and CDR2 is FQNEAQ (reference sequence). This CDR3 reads CASSSPSPPVTQYF. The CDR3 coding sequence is TGTGCCAGCAGCTCACCCTCGCCCCCAGTGACCCAGTACTTC.